Described below is a single TCR beta chain sequence and its context. Repertoires were generated with immunoSEQ multiplex PCR, while TCRdb's copy carries only in-frame clones and drops some. The table records about 660,000 clones, about 74% of them present only once. CD4+ cell separation produced CD45RA+ naive and CD45RA-negative memory subsets. This sample is drawn from a study of shared clonotypes between healthy human individuals. CDR3 length: 14 residues. Germline CDR1 is SGHDN and CDR2 is FVKESK. The V end lost 1 base, the J end lost 0 bases, and 1 base lay between the germline ends. This TCR came from a woman in her 30s in good health. The chain recombines TRBV14 with TRBJ2-6; no firm D call. Sequenced input: memory CD4+ T cells sorted from blood. Documented subset: CD45RA-negative fraction. CDR3 nucleotides: TGTGCCAGCAGCCAAGTCTCTGGGGCCAACGTCCTGACTTTC. Translating gives CASSQVSGANVLTF.